Presented here are 8 T cell receptor beta chains from one specimen sequenced in a study of CD8 T cells in Susac syndrome. Random hexamers were used to reverse transcribe 0.5 to 1 ug of RNA. TCRdb independently ran MiXCR on the immunoSEQ multiplex PCR reads; one entry per CDR3 protein. The sample records roughly 180,000 distinct CDR3 sequences, around 95% being singletons. Sequences were obtained from CD4+ T cells from PBMCs. The receptor set was obtained from a human donor in good health.

CDR3 region: CSFLAGPDTQYF. DNA for the CDR3: TGCAGCTTTTTAGCGGGGCCAGATACGCAGTATTTT. The chain carries TRBV29-1 and TRBJ2-3; 8 nucleotides align to TRBD2. The germline gives CDR1 SQVTM, CDR2 ANQGSEA. CDR3 length equals 12 residues. Trimming at V came to 8 bases and at J to 4 bases, leaving 5 bases not matched to a gene.

The chain has TRBV20-1 and TRBJ1-2; 9 nucleotides line up with TRBD1. V was clipped by 0 bases and J by 4 bases; unmatched bases: 3. Germline V gene sequence: CDR1 DFQATT, CDR2 SNEGSKA (reference sequence). The CDR3 covers 14 residues. In DNA form, the CDR3 reads TGCAGTGCTAGAGATACGGGACAGGGCTATGGCTACACCTTC. Translation gives CSARDTGQGYGYTF.

The rearrangement links TRBV20-1 to TRBJ1-2; 8 bases match TRBD1. Germline V gene sequence: CDR1 DFQATT, CDR2 SNEGSKA (reference sequence). This CDR3 contains 12 residues. V trimming: 6 bases; J trimming: 5 bases; junction bases outside the gene matches: 5. The CDR3 loop reads CSAEDRVYGYTF. Written as DNA, the CDR3 is TGCAGTGCAGAGGACAGGGTTTATGGCTACACCTTC.

This rearrangement joins TRBV29-1 to TRBJ2-5; D not certain. Per germline, CDR1 SQVTM and CDR2 ANQGSEA. The V end was cut by 7 bases, the J end by 4 bases, with 13 bases between. The CDR3 is 12 amino acids. CDR3 amino acids: CSARVGRETQYF. The CDR3 region has the DNA TGCAGCGCACGGGTGGGTCGAGAGACCCAGTACTTC.

The V and J genes are TRBV29-1 and TRBJ1-2; D gene ambiguous. With 3 bases removed from V and 8 bases from J, the gap between germline ends came to 10 bases. Germline lookup yields CDR1 SQVTM and CDR2 ANQGSEA. CDR3 length: 11 amino acids. This CDR3 is CSVDLGYGYTF. The CDR3 nucleotides are TGCAGCGTTGATCTGGGTTACGGCTACACCTTC.

The gene calls are TRBV7-2 and TRBJ2-3; no firm D call. V dropped 1 base and J dropped 2 bases, with 16 bases sitting between them. Germline V lookup: CDR1 SGHTA, CDR2 FQGNSA. The CDR3 has 17 amino acids. The CDR3 DNA reads as TGTGCCAGCAGCTTAGGTTGGGTCTCGGTGGTCACAGATACGCAGTATTTT. It encodes CASSLGWVSVVTDTQYF.

V and J are TRBV20-1 and TRBJ2-7; D not resolved. Trimming took off 3 bases at V and 0 bases at J, with 12 bases between the two ends. Germline V gene data show CDR1 as DFQATT and CDR2 as SNEGSKA (reference sequence). The length of the CDR3 is 14 residues. For the CDR3, the DNA is TGCAGTGCTAGTCGCACTGCCCTCTCCTACGAGCAGTACTTC. This translates into CSASRTALSYEQYF.

The chain joins TRBV12-3 or TRBV12-4 to TRBJ1-5; possible D gene TRBD1, 5 bases. CDR3 length equals 12 residues. Trimming left V 8 bases short and J 1 base short, with 6 bases between. The CDR3 region is CASRGSNQPQHF. Here the CDR3 DNA reads TGTGCCAGCCGGGGCAGCAATCAGCCCCAGCATTTT.